This T cell receptor beta chain was retrieved from a study of T-cell reconstitution after alpha-beta-depleted transplantation in children. Trimming pared 3 bases from V and 0 bases from J, leaving 12 bases between. There are 16 residues in the CDR3. Using unique molecular identifiers, the investigators prepared the TCRbeta library. TCRdb redid the calling of the PCR reads with MiXCR, one entry per CDR3 protein. The table shows fewer than 550,000 distinct CDR3 sequences, with 10% to 12% occurring only once. Findings and caveats of the study: Several hundred graft clones that had expanded were reportedly the source of alpha-beta T cells about two months after transplant. It was surviving recipient T cells and thymic progenitors that gave some patients high TCRbeta diversity at day 60. A year post-transplant, T-cell counts and diversity derived mostly from newly produced T cells.

Ten or more counts support this clonotype. Its antigen remains unidentified. The sequences come from PBMCs, mostly from graft donor cells, collected 180 days after TCRalphabeta/CD19-depleted stem cell transplant. This chain joins TRBV12-3 or TRBV12-4 and TRBJ2-4; D might be TRBD1 or TRBD2, each matching 5 bases. The clonotype comes from a female patient aged 2-15 years who had a stem cell transplant for aplastic anemia, so the T cells may come from the graft donor. Here the CDR3 reads CASSFGDLIAKNIQYF. CDR3 in DNA: TGTGCCAGCAGTTTCGGGGACCTTATAGCCAAAAACATTCAGTACTTC.